This T cell receptor beta chain was recorded in a study of blood T cell repertoires in COVID-19 (dated by TCRdb to the early 2020s). About the study as a whole: Collaborator samples came from the United States, Italy and Spain and covered acute and convalescent phases of COVID-19. The material from the prospective study consisted of cDNA or gDNA derived from T cells, B-cell-depleted T cells, or PBMCs. The dataset comprised deeply sampled blood TCRbeta repertoires from subjects exposed to, actively infected with, or recovered from COVID-19. The repertoires were made available in a free public database intended to serve as a resource for research on the immune response to SARS-CoV-2. Samples came from the ongoing ImmuneRACE study (first 160 participants) plus 1,254 subjects from 6 global collaborators. A de-identified subject ID, COVID-19 status, age in years and sex were almost always included in the sample metadata. Where available, HLA class I and class II types were obtained from metadata supplied by the sample provider rather than from assay-based typing. Broader findings and caveats from the paper: Clinical and demographic metadata were provided uncurated, with the amount varying by source and participant.

The immunoSEQ Assay, a bias-controlled multiplex PCR, was used to amplify TCRbeta CDR3 regions from genomic DNA. On the authors' methods: Nucleated cell counts per sample were estimated from amplification of reference gene primers within the assay. Sequence reads were collapsed and filtered to measure the absolute abundance of every unique TCRbeta CDR3 rearrangement. For each sample, productive Simpson clonality was calculated as the square root of Simpson's diversity index over productive rearrangements. Sourced from immuneACCESS, this table was stored by TCRdb with only in-frame sequences that have V and J called. A share of the clones is absent; for the studies checked, an unresolved V gene accounts for under half, and the remainder has no known explanation. Clonal size and the V and J genes are those of that table, whereas D and trimming came from the DNA. The sample table contains fewer than 200,000 clones; only one count was recorded for about nine tenths of them. The ten largest clones capture around 5% of the sample.

About this clone: Its antigen remains unidentified. Sequence at one end of the junction differs from germline and may be a read error.

From the cysteine through the phenylalanine, the CDR3 covers 15 amino acids. The DNA shown is the 45-base CDR3, in frame from base 1. CDR1 and CDR2 (ENHRY, SYGVKD) derive from the germline V gene. In Seattle, one collaborating source enrolled patients while the infection was active and tracked those patients longitudinally over the course of disease. Each collaborating institution followed its own protocols to collect whole blood in K2EDTA tubes. For TCRbeta analysis, collaborators shipped samples as frozen whole blood, isolated PBMCs, or DNA extracted from either of those sample types. Material: peripheral blood. The TCR originated in a man aged 18 to 30 with COVID-19, enrolled during active disease. The chain employs TRBV10-3 and TRBJ1-4, with TRBD1 identical over 9 junction bases. The CDR3 reads as follows: CAISESDRGGEKLLF. The nucleotide sequence is given as TGTGCCATCAGTGAGTCGGACAGGGGTGGTGAAAAACTGCTTTTT.